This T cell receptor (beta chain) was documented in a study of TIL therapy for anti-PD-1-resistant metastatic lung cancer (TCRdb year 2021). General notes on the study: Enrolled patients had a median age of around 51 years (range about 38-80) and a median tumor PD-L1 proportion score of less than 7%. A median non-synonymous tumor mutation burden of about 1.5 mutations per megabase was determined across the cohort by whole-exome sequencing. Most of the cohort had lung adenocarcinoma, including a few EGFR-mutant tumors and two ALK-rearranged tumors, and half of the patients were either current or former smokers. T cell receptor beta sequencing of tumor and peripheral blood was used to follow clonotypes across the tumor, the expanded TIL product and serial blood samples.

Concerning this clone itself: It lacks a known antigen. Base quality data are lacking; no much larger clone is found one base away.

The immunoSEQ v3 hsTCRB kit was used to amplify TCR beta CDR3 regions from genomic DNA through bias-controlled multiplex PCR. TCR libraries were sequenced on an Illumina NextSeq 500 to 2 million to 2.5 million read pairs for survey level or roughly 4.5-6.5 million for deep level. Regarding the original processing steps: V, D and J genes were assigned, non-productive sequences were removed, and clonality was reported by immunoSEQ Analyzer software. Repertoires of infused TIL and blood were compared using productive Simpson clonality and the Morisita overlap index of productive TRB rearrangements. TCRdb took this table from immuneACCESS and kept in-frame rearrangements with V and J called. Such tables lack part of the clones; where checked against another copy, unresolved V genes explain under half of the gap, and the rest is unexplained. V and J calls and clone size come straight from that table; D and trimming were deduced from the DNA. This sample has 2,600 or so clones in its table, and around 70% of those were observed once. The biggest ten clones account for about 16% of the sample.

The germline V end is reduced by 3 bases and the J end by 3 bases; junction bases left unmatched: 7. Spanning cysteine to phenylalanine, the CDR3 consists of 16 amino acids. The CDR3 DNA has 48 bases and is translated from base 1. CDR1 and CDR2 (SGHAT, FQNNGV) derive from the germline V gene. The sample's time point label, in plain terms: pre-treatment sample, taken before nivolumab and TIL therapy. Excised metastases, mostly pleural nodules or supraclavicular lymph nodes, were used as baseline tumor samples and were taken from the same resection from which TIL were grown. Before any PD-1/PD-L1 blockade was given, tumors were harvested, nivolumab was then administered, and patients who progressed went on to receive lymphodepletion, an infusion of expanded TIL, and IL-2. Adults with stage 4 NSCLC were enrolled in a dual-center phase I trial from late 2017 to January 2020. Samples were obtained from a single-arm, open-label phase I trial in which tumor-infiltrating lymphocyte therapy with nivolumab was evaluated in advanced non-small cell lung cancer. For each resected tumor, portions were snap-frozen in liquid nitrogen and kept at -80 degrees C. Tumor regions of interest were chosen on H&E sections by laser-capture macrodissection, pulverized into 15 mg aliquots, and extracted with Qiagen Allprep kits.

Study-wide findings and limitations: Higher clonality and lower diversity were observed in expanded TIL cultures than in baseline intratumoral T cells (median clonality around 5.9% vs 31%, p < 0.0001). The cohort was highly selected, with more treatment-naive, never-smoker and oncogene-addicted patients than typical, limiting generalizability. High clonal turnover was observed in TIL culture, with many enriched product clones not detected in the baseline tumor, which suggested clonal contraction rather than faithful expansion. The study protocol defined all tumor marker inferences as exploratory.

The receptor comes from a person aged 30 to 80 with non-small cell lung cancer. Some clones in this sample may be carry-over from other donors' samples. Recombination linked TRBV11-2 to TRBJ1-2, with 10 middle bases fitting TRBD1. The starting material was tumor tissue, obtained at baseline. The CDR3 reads CASSLGQGTVYYGYTF. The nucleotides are TGTGCCAGCAGCTTGGGACAGGGGACCGTTTACTATGGCTACACCTTC.